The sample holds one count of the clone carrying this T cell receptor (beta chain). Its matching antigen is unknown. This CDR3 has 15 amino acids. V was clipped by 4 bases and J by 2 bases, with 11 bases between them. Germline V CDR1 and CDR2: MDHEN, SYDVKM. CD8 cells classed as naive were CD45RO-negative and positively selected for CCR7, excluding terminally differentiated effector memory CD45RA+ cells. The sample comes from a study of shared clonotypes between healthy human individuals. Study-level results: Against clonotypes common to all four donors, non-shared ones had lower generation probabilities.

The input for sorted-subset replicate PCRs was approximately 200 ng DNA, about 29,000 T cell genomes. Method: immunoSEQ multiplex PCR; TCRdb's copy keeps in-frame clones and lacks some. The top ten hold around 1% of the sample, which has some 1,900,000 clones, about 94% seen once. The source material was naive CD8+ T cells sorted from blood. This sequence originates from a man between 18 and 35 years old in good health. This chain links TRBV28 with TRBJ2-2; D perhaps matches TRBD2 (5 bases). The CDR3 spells CASSSGLQNTGELFF. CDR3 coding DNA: TGTGCCAGCAGTTCCGGACTTCAAAACACCGGGGAGCTGTTTTTT.